Below are 28 T cell receptor beta chains sequenced from a single sample in a study of cytomegalovirus exposure and HLA in healthy donors. A multiplex PCR was run with 60 Vbeta primers and 13 Jbeta primers. Some clones are missing from TCRdb's copy, which holds only in-frame ones; the method was immunoSEQ multiplex PCR. The repertoire includes more than 150,000 clones, 80% to 85% of them detected once, and 2.1% sits in the top ten. The sample consisted of PBMCs. These receptors all stem from a woman under 30 in good health and CMV-seropositive.

This chain joins TRBV7-6 and TRBJ1-3; TRBD1 might be the D (5 bases). The CDR3 has 14 residues. CDR1 SGHVS and CDR2 FNYEAQ come from the germline V gene. Trimming pared 5 bases from V and 1 base from J, leaving 9 bases between. The CDR3 here is CASSITGSGNTIYF. The CDR3 DNA is TGTGCCAGCAGCATCACAGGTTCTGGAAACACCATATATTTT.

The CDR3 is CASSFDEGSYEQYF. CDR3 coding DNA: TGCGCCAGCAGCTTCGACGAGGGTTCCTACGAGCAGTACTTC. The chain has TRBV5-1 and TRBJ2-7; D may be TRBD2 (5 bases). V lost 2 bases and J 1 base, leaving 10 bases between the germline ends. Germline values: CDR1 SGHRS, CDR2 YFSETQ. This CDR3 spans 14 amino acids.

This chain links TRBV28 with TRBJ1-2; D remains unclear. The V and J ends lost 1 base and 2 bases respectively, with 5 bases between them. Germline values: CDR1 MDHEN, CDR2 SYDVKM. The CDR3 sequence is 13 residues long. The CDR3 region is CASSLSRNYGYTF. In DNA, the CDR3 is TGTGCCAGCAGTTTATCCCGGAACTATGGCTACACCTTC.

The table lists this clone with a count of one. This rearrangement joins TRBV7-6 to TRBJ2-6; D unclear. The CDR3 covers 16 residues. From germline, CDR1 is SGHVS and CDR2 FNYEAQ. Deletions cut 3 bases from V and 2 bases from J, with 11 bases between. The CDR3 sequence is CASSFPEAAGANVLTF. The DNA for the CDR3 is TGTGCCAGCAGCTTCCCCGAGGCTGCTGGGGCCAACGTCCTGACTTTC.

The chain is built from TRBV25-1 and TRBJ1-1; D gene uncertain. Germline V lookup: CDR1 MGHDK, CDR2 SYGVNS. The CDR3 runs to 15 residues. V was pared by 4 bases and J by 0 bases, with 12 bases between. DNA for the CDR3: TGTGCCAGCAGTGGCCCCTCTATGGTGAACACTGAAGCTTTCTTT. Residues: CASSGPSMVNTEAFF.

Notes on this clone: Mismatch with germline at one junction end may stem from a read error. This chain links TRBV7-9 with TRBJ1-1, with a tentative D call TRBD1 (6 bases). Germline lookup yields CDR1 SEHNR and CDR2 FQNEAQ (reference sequence). The CDR3 has 17 amino acids. The CDR3: CSSSLRQALPRDTEAFF. The CDR3, as DNA: TGTTCCAGCAGCTTAAGACAGGCCCTACCACGGGACACTGAAGCTTTCTTT.

This clone has a single count. The chain uses TRBV5-1 and TRBJ1-1; tentative D call: TRBD1 (5 bases). The length of the CDR3 is 14 residues. CDR1 SGHRS and CDR2 YFSETQ come from the germline V gene. V lost 8 bases and J 2 bases, leaving 16 bases between the germline ends. The CDR3 region is CASTLQTGNTEAFF. Here the CDR3 DNA reads TGCGCCAGTACCTTACAAACAGGCAACACTGAAGCTTTCTTT.

V gene TRBV5-5 combines with J gene TRBJ2-7, with D uncertain. Trimming took 2 bases from V and 4 from J, leaving 13 bases between them. The CDR3 spans 14 residues. CDR1 and CDR2 (germline): SGHKS, YYEKEE (reference sequence). CDR3 bases: TGTGCCAGCAGCTTCTGGTACACCGAATACGAGCAGTACTTC. Amino acid sequence: CASSFWYTEYEQYF.

V gene TRBV9 combines with J gene TRBJ2-2; the match to TRBD2 covers 8 bases. J was trimmed by 4 bases and V by 1 base; bases with no gene match: 9. The CDR3 is 17 residues long. Germline V gives CDR1 SGDLS, CDR2 YYNGEE. The CDR3 coding sequence is TGTGCCAGCAGCGTACGGTTAAACGGGGGGGCCACCGGGGAGCTGTTTTTT. It translates to CASSVRLNGGATGELFF.

The V gene is TRBV7-3, the J gene TRBJ2-3; 12 bases fit TRBD2. Trimming cost V 1 base and J 6 bases; bases outside gene matches: 8. Germline assignment: CDR1 SGHTA and CDR2 FQGTGA. The CDR3 totals 17 residues. Here the CDR3 reads CASSLNPSGGAADTQYF. CDR3 bases: TGTGCCAGCAGCTTAAACCCTAGCGGGGGGGCAGCGGATACGCAGTATTTT.

The rearrangement links TRBV7-7 to TRBJ2-3; no firm D call. The germline V gene encodes CDR1 SSHAT and CDR2 FNYEAQ (reference sequence). This CDR3 contains 13 residues. V was trimmed by 1 base and J by 3 bases, leaving 5 bases between them. Written as DNA, the CDR3 is TGTGCCAGCAGCTTAGTCGAGACAGATACGCAGTATTTT. Amino acids: CASSLVETDTQYF.

This chain links TRBV4-1 with TRBJ1-1; D is perhaps TRBD1 (5 bases). Germline V gene sequence: CDR1 MGHRA, CDR2 YSYEKL. With 0 bases removed from V and 11 bases from J, the gap between germline ends came to 13 bases. This CDR3 contains 13 residues. CDR3 in amino acids: CASSQEGRGSAFF. The CDR3 DNA is TGCGCCAGCAGCCAAGAAGGGAGGGGCTCGGCTTTCTTT.

V usage is TRBV7-9 and J usage is TRBJ1-2, with D possibly being TRBD1 (6 bases). Trimming removed 6 bases from V and 2 bases from J, with 16 bases in between. This CDR3 has 15 residues. Per the germline V gene, CDR1 is SEHNR and CDR2 is FQNEAQ (reference sequence). CDR3 sequence: CASRLVGGANYGYTF. Written as DNA, the CDR3 is TGTGCCAGCAGACTAGTAGGGGGTGCCAACTATGGCTACACCTTC. Full variable domain (missing parts from reference TRBV7-9 and TRBJ1-2): DTGVSQNPRHKITKRGQNVTFRCDPISEHNRLYWYRQTLGQGPEFLTYFQNEAQLEKSRLLSDRFSAERPKGSFSTLEIQRTEQGDSAMYLCASRLVGGANYGYTFGSGTRLTVV.

This clone is a singleton in its sample. The chain uses TRBV6-1 and TRBJ2-7; 7 bases are a match to TRBD2. Per the germline V gene, CDR1 is MNHNS and CDR2 is SASEGT. V shed 5 bases, J shed 5 bases, and the junction held 6 bases outside the gene matches. The CDR3 is made up of 13 amino acids. The CDR3: CASSRTSVNEQYV. The CDR3 DNA follows: TGTGCCAGCAGTAGAACTAGCGTCAACGAGCAGTACGTC.

Note on this clone: Other DNA sequences within the sample encode an identical CDR3. CDR3 in amino acids: CASSRGDTQYF. The CDR3, as DNA: TGTGCCAGCAGTAGAGGGGATACGCAGTATTTT. V and J are TRBV9 and TRBJ2-3, with D perhaps TRBD2 (5 bases). The CDR3 totals 11 residues. Between the trimmed V and J ends, which lost 5 bases and 6 bases, there was a span of 7 bases. Germline CDR1 and CDR2: SGDLS and YYNGEE. The variable domain in full, completed from reference TRBV9 and TRBJ2-3, reads DSGVTQTPKHLITATGQRVTLRCSPRSGDLSVYWYQQSLDQGLQFLIQYYNGEERAKGNILERFSAQQFPDLHSELNLSSLELGDSALYFCASSRGDTQYFGPGTRLTVL.

The rearrangement joins TRBV11-1 to TRBJ2-5, with TRBD1 as a possible D gene (6 bases). The CDR3 spans 15 residues. V lost 3 bases, J lost 7 bases, and 18 bases lay in between. CDR1 SGHAT and CDR2 FQDESV come from the germline V gene (reference sequence). CDR3 DNA: TGTGCCAGCAGCTTTTCGGACAGCGGAAGGGGGACCCAGTACTTC. Amino acid sequence: CASSFSDSGRGTQYF.

CDR3 amino acids: CASTAPRGRGDNNEQFF. CDR3 DNA: TGTGCCAGCACCGCCCCCAGGGGACGGGGGGATAACAATGAGCAGTTCTTC. This sequence joins TRBV9 and TRBJ2-1; a weak D match, TRBD2 (7 bases). CDR1 and CDR2 from the germline V gene are SGDLS and YYNGEE. Trimming removed 6 bases from V and 5 bases from J, with 24 bases in between. The CDR3 length is 17 residues.

This chain uses TRBV5-5 with TRBJ1-1; D may be TRBD1 (6 bases). The germline gives CDR1 SGHKS, CDR2 YYEKEE (reference sequence). The CDR3 runs to 13 residues. Trimming pared 2 bases from V and 5 bases from J, leaving 10 bases between. The CDR3 is CASSFHRETEAFF. CDR3 coding DNA: TGTGCCAGCAGCTTCCACAGGGAAACTGAAGCTTTCTTT.

This clone was recorded once. The chain uses TRBV5-5 and TRBJ2-7; tentatively, D is TRBD1 (5 bases). V dropped 1 base and J dropped 3 bases, with 17 bases sitting between them. Germline CDR1 reads SGHKS; CDR2 reads YYEKEE (reference sequence). The CDR3 contains 16 residues. The CDR3 DNA is TGTGCCAGCAGCTTGAATTTTCGCAGGGAATTCTACGAGCAGTACGTC. Protein product: CASSLNFRREFYEQYV.

A word on this clone: One junction end disagrees with the germline gene, perhaps due to a read error. For the CDR3, the DNA is TGTGTCAGCAGCTCCCAACAGGGGGCGCGGGGCACTGAAGCTTTCTTT. Protein product: CVSSSQQGARGTEAFF. The rearrangement joins TRBV7-6 to TRBJ1-1; 9 positions match TRBD1. The CDR3 has 16 amino acids. Germline-derived CDR1 and CDR2 are SGHVS and FNYEAQ.

The J gene is TRBJ2-3, the V gene TRBV6-1, with 10 bases that match TRBD2. The CDR3 has 15 amino acids. Germline lookup yields CDR1 MNHNS and CDR2 SASEGT. The trim removed 0 bases at V and 7 bases at J, leaving 4 bases unmatched. CDR3: CASSEASGGSNTQYF. In nucleotides, the CDR3 is TGTGCCAGCAGTGAAGCTAGCGGGGGGTCAAATACGCAGTATTTT.

This clone was seen only once. V and J are TRBV7-9 and TRBJ2-6; the match to TRBD1 covers 8 bases. The CDR3 sequence is 16 residues long. Per germline, CDR1 SEHNR and CDR2 FQNEAQ (reference sequence). V lost 5 bases, J lost 2 bases, and 5 bases stayed unmatched. CDR3 nucleotide sequence: TGTGCCAGCAGCGTGGACAGGGTCGCTGGGGCCAACGTCCTGACTTTC. Protein sequence: CASSVDRVAGANVLTF.

The J gene is TRBJ1-3, the V gene TRBV9; D gene unclear. With 0 bases removed from V and 0 bases from J, the gap between germline ends came to 10 bases. Germline V CDR1 and CDR2: SGDLS, YYNGEE. The CDR3 is 16 amino acids. The CDR3, as DNA: TGTGCCAGCAGCGTAGTGGCAAGGAGCTCTGGAAACACCATATATTTT. This sequence encodes CASSVVARSSGNTIYF.

The chain is built from TRBV6-5 and TRBJ1-2; D call uncertain. CDR1 and CDR2 (germline): MNHEY, SVGAGI. The CDR3 consists of 13 residues. V dropped 8 bases and J dropped 3 bases, with 13 bases sitting between them. The CDR3 DNA reads TGTGCCAGCGGCCGGGTAGGAGACTATGGCTACACCTTC. Protein: CASGRVGDYGYTF.

As for this clone: Different DNA sequences within this sample yield the same CDR3. This chain uses TRBV11-2 with TRBJ1-4, with 7 bases identical to TRBD1. This CDR3 has 16 residues. The V gene end was trimmed by 5 bases and the J gene end by 7 bases; junction bases not matched to a gene: 13. Germline CDR1 is SGHAT and CDR2 is FQNNGV. This chain's CDR3 is CASSPSTGVVFEKLFF. The CDR3 DNA is TGTGCCAGCAGCCCCTCAACAGGGGTTGTTTTTGAAAAACTGTTTTTT.

This clone has only one observation. The chain combines TRBV11-2 with TRBJ1-2, with no clear D. Trimming took off 3 bases at V and 4 bases at J, with 6 bases between the two ends. The V gene's germline CDR1 is SGHAT and CDR2 FQNNGV. The CDR3 is made up of 12 amino acids. The CDR3 DNA sequence: TGTGCCAGCAGCTTCGGAGGCTATGGCTACACCTTC. This translates into CASSFGGYGYTF. Based on the CDR3 plus reference TRBV11-2 and TRBJ1-2, the full variable domain is EAGVAQSPRYKIIEKRQSVAFWCNPISGHATLYWYQQILGQGPKLLIQFQNNGVVDDSQLPKDRFSAERLKGVDSTLKIQPAKLEDSAVYLCASSFGGYGYTFGSGTRLTVV.

The chain employs TRBV2 and TRBJ1-2; TRBD1 might be the D (6 bases). This CDR3 is 13 amino acids long. The germline gives CDR1 SNHLY, CDR2 FYNNEI. The CDR3 protein is CARRGRGGYGYTF. CDR3 bases: TGTGCTCGCAGGGGCCGGGGCGGGTATGGCTACACCTTC. Using reference TRBV2 and TRBJ1-2 for the parts outside the CDR3, the full variable domain is EPEVTQTPSHQVTQMGQEVILRCVPISNHLYFYWYRQILGQKVEFLVSFYNNEISEKSEIFDDQFSVERPDGSNFTLKIRSTKLEDSAMYFCARRGRGGYGYTFGSGTRLTVV.

The table lists this clone with a few counts. The genes are TRBV15 and TRBJ2-7, with 7 bases identical to TRBD1. The CDR3 is made up of 15 amino acids. V lost 0 bases and J lost 2; bases outside the gene matches: 4. In germline, CDR1 is LNHNV, CDR2 YYDKDF (reference sequence). The CDR3 region is CATSRDRTGPYEQYF. CDR3 DNA sequence: TGTGCCACCAGCAGAGATAGGACAGGCCCCTACGAGCAGTACTTC.